This TCR beta chain was sequenced in a study of T cells in Graves' hyperthyroidism and ophthalmopathy. Study observations and caveats: Classification by a 13 V-J model distinguished ophthalmopathy from stable hyperthyroidism.

The CDR3 runs 15 residues. V dropped 3 bases and J dropped 0; count of bases not matched to a gene: 4. Germline CDR1 and CDR2: SNHLY and FYNNEI. TCR beta CDR3 sequences were amplified from RNA transcripts. Using the HTBI primer set, a first-round RT-PCR was run on the TCR CDR3. Each CDR3 protein is one row after TCRdb ran MiXCR on the multiplex PCR reads. There are about half a million distinct CDR3 sequences in the sample; approximately 25% occur only once, and 11% lies in the top ten. Of note for this clonotype: Its antigen remains unidentified.

Sequencing was done on a sample of blood. The clonotype comes from a woman in her 30s with Graves' ophthalmopathy. The chain employs TRBV2 and TRBJ1-1; TRBD1 agrees at 7 bases. CDR3 in amino acids: CASSDPGQMNTEAFF. The DNA for the CDR3 is TGTGCCAGCAGTGATCCGGGACAGATGAACACTGAAGCTTTCTTT.